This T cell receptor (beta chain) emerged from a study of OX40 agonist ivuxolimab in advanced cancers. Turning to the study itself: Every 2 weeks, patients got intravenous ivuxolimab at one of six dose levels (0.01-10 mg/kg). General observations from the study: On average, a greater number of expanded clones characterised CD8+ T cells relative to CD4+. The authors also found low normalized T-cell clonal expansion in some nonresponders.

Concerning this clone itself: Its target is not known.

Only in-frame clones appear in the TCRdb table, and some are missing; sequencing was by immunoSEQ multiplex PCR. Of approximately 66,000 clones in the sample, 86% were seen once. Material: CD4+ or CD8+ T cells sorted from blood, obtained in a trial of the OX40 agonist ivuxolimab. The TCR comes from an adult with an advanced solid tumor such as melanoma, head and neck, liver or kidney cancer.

The CDR3 sequence: CASREGTGGDTGELFF. The CDR3, as DNA: TGCGCCAGCAGAGAAGGGACAGGGGGCGACACCGGGGAGCTGTTTTTT. The J gene is TRBJ2-2, the V gene TRBV5-1; 12 nucleotides match TRBD1. The length of the CDR3 is 16 residues. Germline V gene data show CDR1 as SGHRS and CDR2 as YFSETQ. Trimming at V came to 5 bases and at J to 3 bases, leaving 5 bases not matched to a gene.